The next 8 T cell receptor beta chains were all read from a single sample in a study of T cell clusters in autoimmune cytopenias. Multiplex touch-down PCR amplified TRB using TRB-A and TRB-B pools in one tube. TCRdb reprocessed the multiplex PCR reads and reports one entry per CDR3 protein, with no DNA. The sample totals over a thousand distinct CDR3 sequences. Each sample's input was 250 to 300 ng genomic DNA, approximately 37,500 genome equivalents. Sequenced: peripheral blood. The receptors derive from a human donor with an autoimmune cytopenia or autoimmune hepatitis (not recorded which).

This clonotype is deemed large by its frequency. The gene calls are TRBV27 and TRBJ2-1. The V gene's germline CDR1 is MNHEY and CDR2 SMNVEV (reference sequence). The CDR3 contains 16 residues. This chain's CDR3 is CASSLLTLSSYNEQFF.

Frequency places this clonotype as large. The rearrangement uses TRBV27 and TRBJ2-7; TCRdb picks TRBD1, but there is no DNA to check that call. Germline V gene lookup returns CDR1 MNHEY and CDR2 SMNVEV (reference sequence). The CDR3 runs to 14 residues. The CDR3 spells CASKRQGVTYEQYF.

The V and J genes are TRBV29-1 and TRBJ2-7. CDR1 and CDR2 from the germline V gene are SQVTM and ANQGSEA. The CDR3 has 14 residues. CDR3 sequence: CSVEYSGRAYEQYF.

The chain joins TRBV19 to TRBJ1-2; TCRdb returns TRBD1, unconfirmable since there is no DNA. The CDR3 runs 14 residues. The V gene's germline CDR1 is LNHDA and CDR2 SQIVND (reference sequence). This chain's CDR3 is CASSDRGWLHGYTF.

This rearrangement joins TRBV27 to TRBJ1-6. Germline V gives CDR1 MNHEY, CDR2 SMNVEV (reference sequence). There are 15 residues in the CDR3. The CDR3 loop reads CASSPRDSRATPLHF.

The chain joins TRBV29-1 to TRBJ2-3; the D call of TRBD1 rests on TCRdb alone, since no DNA is present to check it. The CDR3 has 14 residues. Germline V CDR1 and CDR2: SQVTM, ANQGSEA. The CDR3 is CSVLTGGLTDTQYF.

The V and J genes are TRBV20-1 and TRBJ2-1; TCRdb designates TRBD2, a call that cannot be tested without DNA. The CDR3 contains 16 residues. The germline V gene has CDR1 DFQATT and CDR2 SNEGSKA (reference sequence). The CDR3 loop reads CSAMGIWRGVYNEQFF.

This clonotype is called medium-sized based on its frequency. The chain carries TRBV19 and TRBJ1-3. The CDR3 loop spans 16 amino acids. Per germline, CDR1 LNHDA and CDR2 SQIVND (reference sequence). The CDR3: CASSISAVLSGNTIYF. The full variable domain, completed using reference TRBV19 and TRBJ1-3, is DGGITQSPKYLFRKEGQNVTLSCEQNLNHDAMYWYRQDPGQGLRLIYYSQIVNDFQKGDIAEGYSVSREKKESFPLTVTSAQKNPTAFYLCASSISAVLSGNTIYFGEGSWLTVV.